This paragraph covers one T cell receptor (beta chain) sequence. Its cognate antigen is unknown. At one end, the junction sequence differs from germline, possibly due to a read error. TCRdb ran MiXCR on the 5' RACE reads and lists one entry per CDR3 protein. The repertoire holds 170,000 or so distinct CDR3 sequences, with around 9.3% as singletons. The data derive from a study of T cells after yellow fever vaccination. Points from the study as a whole: Peaking on day 5 versus 15, the secondary response was faster but weaker. CD4 and CD8 compartments shared a small share of clonotypes, likely from convergent recombination. Detected again after the booster were most primary-vaccination clones, at 95% to 97% CD4 and 80% to 90% CD8.

The CDR3 covers 15 residues. From germline, CDR1 is MGHRA and CDR2 YSYEKL. The V gene is TRBV4-1, the J gene TRBJ1-1, with a possible D match to TRBD1 (5 bases). This specimen consisted of CD8+ T cells sorted from PBMCs, obtained 45 days after the yellow fever booster vaccination. This receptor was identified in a man younger than 35 who received the YFV17D yellow fever vaccine. The CDR3 bases are TGCGCCAGCAGTCAAGCTCGGCAGGGTGACACTGAAGCTTTCTTT. Translation: CASSQARQGDTEAFF.